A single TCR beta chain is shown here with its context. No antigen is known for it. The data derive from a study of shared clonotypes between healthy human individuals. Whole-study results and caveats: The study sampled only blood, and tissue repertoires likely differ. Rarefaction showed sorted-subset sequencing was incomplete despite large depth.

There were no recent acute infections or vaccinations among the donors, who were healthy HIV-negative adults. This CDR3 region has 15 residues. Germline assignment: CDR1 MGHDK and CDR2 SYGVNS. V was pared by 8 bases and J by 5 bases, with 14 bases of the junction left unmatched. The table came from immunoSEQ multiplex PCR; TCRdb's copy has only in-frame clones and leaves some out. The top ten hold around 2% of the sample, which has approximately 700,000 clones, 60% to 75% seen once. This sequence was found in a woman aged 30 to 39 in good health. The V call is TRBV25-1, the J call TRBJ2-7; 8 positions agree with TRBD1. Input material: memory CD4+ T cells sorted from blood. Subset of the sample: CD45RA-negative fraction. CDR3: CASSFHDRGFHEQYF. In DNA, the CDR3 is TGTGCCAGCTCCTTCCACGACAGGGGTTTCCACGAGCAGTACTTC.